Here is one T cell receptor beta chain with its context. It lacks a known antigen. Within one base of it there is no much larger clone, and no base qualities were kept. This specimen comes from a study of T cells in Graves' hyperthyroidism and ophthalmopathy (dated by TCRdb to about 2019). Regarding the complete study: Peripheral blood was sampled at the time of initial diagnosis, prior to any treatment. TCR V-J signatures able to tell the groups apart were searched for in a discovery cohort of 100 or so patients, of whom 43 had Graves' ophthalmopathy and under 65 had stable Graves' hyperthyroidism. An independent validation cohort of about 20 hyperthyroidism patients and some 15 patients who later progressed to ophthalmopathy tested prospective prediction of ophthalmopathy. The 80 to 100 discovery patients were randomly divided into training and test sets at a 7:3 ratio. In addition, the study compared T-cell repertoires in thyroid tissue and in blood from roughly 6 Graves' hyperthyroidism patients. Following sampling, methimazole starting at 30 mg daily was given to hyperthyroidism patients, and high-dose intravenous methylprednisolone was given to ophthalmopathy patients. The paper describes TCR Vbeta CDR3 sequencing of more than 120 peripheral blood samples, made up of about 40 ophthalmopathy patients, roughly 75 hyperthyroidism patients and roughly 17 progressor patients. The investigation overall reported the following: Most expanded thyroid clonotypes (frequency above 0.001) were also detected in blood, a finding suggesting that blood repertoires may reflect thyroid immune responses. No statistical method was used to set the sample size in advance, and investigators knew the group allocation. During validation, the model predicted progression to ophthalmopathy a median of approximately 6 months ahead of onset, with more than 55% sensitivity and roughly 72% specificity. In cross-validation, a model built on a 13 V-J signature told ophthalmopathy apart from stable hyperthyroidism with approximately 90% sensitivity and about 81% specificity, and in testing the same model reached 80%/75%.

Its CDR3 holds 14 amino acids, cysteine through phenylalanine. The sequence is cut down to CDR3 DNA, 42 bases in frame from base 1. CDR1 MDHEN and CDR2 SYDVKM are derived from the germline V gene. V loses 8 bases of germline sequence and J loses 5 bases, and the interval between the two ends is 19 bases. The TCR beta CDR3 regions were amplified from the RNA transcripts. A first-round RT-PCR of the TCR CDR3 used the HTBI primer set with the Qiagen OneStep RT-PCR kit. A second multiplex PCR round built the libraries, followed by size selection and purification. Sequencing of the libraries was done on an Illumina HiSeq2000 using paired-end 100 bp reads. Per the source publication's procedure: SOAPnuke was used to process the raw data, throwing out any read that contained adapters or uncalled bases, had a mean Phred below 15, or lacked an exact constant-primer or identifier match. COPE v1.2.5 was used to merge high-quality paired reads, and clonotypes were defined as unique nucleotide sequences. Clonotypes were aligned to IMGT TRBV, TRBD and TRBJ reference segments using MiTCR v1.1. The analysis was restricted to V-J combinations with a frequency above 0.0001, which together covered 99% to 99.2% of the repertoires. A TCS score was defined as the ratio of F50 (clonal expansion) to E x V (chaos), with BLOSUM62-based TCRdist applied between CDR3 peptides within each V-J. Welch's t-statistics and random forest reduced roughly 530 V-J features to 13, which were used in a naive Bayes classifier (R e1071). TCRdb trimmed public reads at Q25 via fastp, called clones via MiXCR and kept in-frame beta chains. Each record represents a unique CDR3 protein, reported with the most common genes and DNA among its rows. The authors' filters were not applied to this entry. In all, the sample holds 450,000 to 600,000 distinct CDR3 sequences, and around 20% of those were seen once. The top ten constitute over 45% of the sample.

Ophthalmopathy patients had moderately to severely active disease, with a Clinical Activity Score of 3 or more, a NOSPECS grade of 4 or more, and a disease duration of less than 3 months. Patients with uncontrolled infections, other autoimmune diseases, pregnancy or lactation were excluded. Diagnoses were based on clinical symptoms, serum thyroxine and TRAb, thyroid ultrasound and orbital computed tomography. PBMCs were isolated from more than 8 ml of fresh peripheral blood by Ficoll-Paque density gradient centrifugation. Total RNA was extracted with Trizol reagent, and quality was checked on an Agilent 2100 Bioanalyzer.

Sequenced: blood. This chain is built from TRBV28 and TRBJ2-7; the D region possibly corresponds to TRBD2 (6 bases align). The receptor was isolated from a man in his forties or fifties with Graves' ophthalmopathy. In nucleotide form, the sequence is TGTGCCAGCTTAGGCGGGGTCCGGGAGCACGAGCAGTACTTC. The translation is CASLGGVREHEQYF.